This T cell receptor beta chain was retrieved from a study of blood T cell repertoires in COVID-19. This clone was detected a few times. In the source study's methods: From reference gene primer amplification, estimates of nucleated cell counts were derived. The repertoire was sequenced with immunoSEQ multiplex PCR; TCRdb's copy has only in-frame clones and lacks some. Clone size and the V and J calls come from that table; the DNA yielded D and trimming. The repertoire includes more than 150,000 clones, 87% of them detected once, and approximately 0.88% sits in the top ten. Germline CDR1 is SEHNR and CDR2 is FQNEAQ (reference sequence). Trimming cost V 2 bases and J 1 base, with 8 bases left between them. This CDR3 spans 14 amino acids.

This TCR derives from a woman aged 18 to 35 who had recovered from COVID-19. Sequencing was done on a sample of peripheral blood. The chain employs TRBV7-9 and TRBJ1-1; D gene unclear. CDR3 loop: CASSLRASNTEAFF. CDR3 sequence (DNA): TGTGCCAGCAGCTTACGAGCTTCGAACACTGAAGCTTTCTTT.